This T cell receptor beta chain was captured by sequencing in a study of regulatory and conventional T cells in RAG deficiency (dated by TCRdb to 2015 to 2018). At the level of the whole study: High-throughput TCR beta sequencing was used to compare the repertoire diversity and composition of Treg, conventional CD4+ and CD8+ T cells between RAG-deficient patients and healthy controls.

Overall study outcomes, separate from this receptor: Shorter CDR3 lengths were found in all patient T-cell subsets, and >90% Treg-Tconv repertoire overlap at nucleotide and amino acid level was observed in Omenn syndrome patients. The CD25-high CD127-low cells sorted from Omenn syndrome patients may be peripherally activated cells rather than true Treg cells. In Omenn syndrome and CID/AS patients compared with controls, roughly 99-fold fewer unique TCR beta sequences were detected from Treg cells, versus 9 to 10-fold fewer for other subsets. Compared with control T-cell subpopulations, the RAG-deficient patients had markedly lower Shannon entropy and higher Simpson indices. Some T-cell subset analyses were not done for some subjects.

Before genomic DNA extraction, regulatory T cells were isolated from blood as CD4+CD25-high CD127-low cells. About 8 healthy control donors were used as the comparison group for repertoire analyses. For this clone: Its antigen target is currently unknown. Base qualities are not at hand, and no much larger clone is one base apart.

Receptor amplification or capture employed the immunoSEQ multiplex PCR assay. Rearranged TCR beta chain products were amplified from the genomic DNA of sorted T-cell subsets and were then sequenced. The authors' pipeline ran thus. Shannon entropy and Simpson indices were used to quantify the repertoire diversity of productive TCR beta rearrangements. Clonal expansion was assessed using the summed frequency of the 100 most abundant productive TCR beta clonotypes among total reads. A self-reactivity index based on amino acid usage at CDR3beta positions 6 and 7 was applied to the TRB repertoires. Repertoire analyses used two-way ANOVA; flow cytometric analyses used Student t or Mann-Whitney tests. In TCRdb, the immuneACCESS table is reduced to in-frame sequences with V and J assigned. These tables do not hold every clone; where another copy was compared, an unresolved V gene accounts for under half, and the others remain unexplained. D and trimming were read from the DNA, whereas the V and J calls and clone size are those reported in that table. The sample has some 28,000 clones on record, about 90% of them singletons. The top ten hold around 0.82% of the sample.

Reading the germline V gene gives CDR1 MNHNS and CDR2 SASEGT. There are 13 amino acids in the CDR3, from cysteine to phenylalanine inclusive. CDR3 DNA only is kept here, 39 bases in frame from base 1. V was cut back by 7 bases and J by 5 bases, leaving a gap of 12 bases between them. These sequences were also reported in another study, on regulatory T cells. The second investigation adds: The multiplex PCR relied on 52 forward TRBV primers and 13 reverse TRBJ primers, and amplification bias was corrected through assay-based and computational methods. Patient repertoires showed restricted unique TRB V-J pairs and skewed V and J gene usage, most marked in regulatory T cells. Between CD3G-deficient patients and healthy controls, the study compared T-cell receptor beta repertoires in sorted regulatory T cells, conventional CD4+ T cells and CD8+ T cells. Ficoll density separation was used to isolate peripheral blood mononuclear cells. Rearranged TRB loci were amplified from genomic DNA by multiplex PCR within the immunoSEQ assay. Sequencing of the TRB amplicons was done on an Illumina HiSeq platform. Custom algorithms error-filtered the raw sequences and aligned the raw sequences to reference gene sequences, after which the immunoSEQ online tools were used for analysis. Frequencies of productive and nonproductive TRB rearrangements were assessed among unique sequences as well as among total sequences. Group comparisons used t tests, Mann-Whitney tests or two-way ANOVA run in Prism software.

The rearrangement joined TRBV6-1 to TRBJ1-5; the D gene lacks a confident call. This TCR came from a human donor in good health. The source material was Tregs sorted from blood. In nucleotide form, the sequence is TGTGCCAGCATGGGCAGGTATGATCAGCCCCAGCATTTT. This codes for CASMGRYDQPQHF.